This entry features one TCR beta chain sequence. CDR3 length: 16 residues. The ends were cut back, 7 bases at V and 9 bases at J, with 27 bases in the middle. CDR1 is ENHRY and CDR2 is SYGVKD in the germline V gene. The table came from immunoSEQ multiplex PCR; TCRdb's copy has only in-frame clones and leaves some out. This table has about 250,000 clones, approximately 88% appearing once. The sample is drawn from a study of blood T cell repertoires in COVID-19. The chain recombines TRBV10-3 with TRBJ1-2; D might be TRBD1 (5 bases). The clonotype was recovered from a woman aged 40 to 50 who had been exposed to COVID-19. Sequencing was carried out using PBMCs or T cells enriched from blood (not recorded which). The CDR3 bases are TGTGCCATCACCCGTGAAGCCAACCGACAGTCAAATCGCTACACCTTC. It specifies CAITREANRQSNRYTF.